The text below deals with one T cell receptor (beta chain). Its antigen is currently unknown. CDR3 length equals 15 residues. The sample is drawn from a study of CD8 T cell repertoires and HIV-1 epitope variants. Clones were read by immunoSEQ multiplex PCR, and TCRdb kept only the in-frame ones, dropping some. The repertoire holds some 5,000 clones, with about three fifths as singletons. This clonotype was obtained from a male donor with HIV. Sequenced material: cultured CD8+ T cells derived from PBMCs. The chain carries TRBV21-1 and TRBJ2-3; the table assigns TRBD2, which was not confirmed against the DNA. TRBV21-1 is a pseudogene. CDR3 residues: CASSKQASGTDTQYF. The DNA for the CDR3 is TGTGCCAGCAGCAAGCAAGCCTCTGGCACAGATACGCAGTATTTT.